Detailed here is one TCR beta chain. The data are from a study of blood T cell repertoires in COVID-19. About the research overall: Acute and convalescent COVID-19 samples came from the United States, Italy and Spain. T cells, B-cell-depleted T cells, or PBMCs supplied cDNA or gDNA.

Germline CDR1 and CDR2: KGHDR and SFDVKD. The V end lost 9 bases, the J end lost 1 base, and 16 bases lay between the germline ends. CDR3 length equals 15 residues. Original processing methods: It was from reference gene primer amplification that nucleated cell counts were estimated. Data came from immunoSEQ multiplex PCR; TCRdb stores just in-frame clones and leaves some out. The V and J calls and clone size were taken over from that table, and D and trimming were inferred from the DNA. The sample consists of some 400,000 clones, more than 75% of them appearing once. The clonotype originates from a human donor in a cohort sampled during active COVID-19. V and J are TRBV24-1 and TRBJ2-3; tentatively, D is TRBD1 (6 bases). Sequences were obtained from peripheral blood. The CDR3 sequence: CATGASGARTDTQYF. CDR3 sequence (DNA): TGTGCCACCGGAGCATCAGGGGCCCGCACAGATACGCAGTATTTT.